The 23 T cell receptor beta chains below were found in one sample sequenced in a study of cytomegalovirus exposure and HLA in healthy donors. Researchers ran the PCR with 60 Vbeta and 13 Jbeta primers. Generated by immunoSEQ multiplex PCR, the TCRdb table keeps only in-frame clones and is missing some. The sample contains 90,000 to 120,000 clones, about 70% of which appear only once. Sequenced material: PBMCs. These receptors were obtained from a woman aged 18-29 years in good health and CMV-seropositive.

V and J are TRBV5-3 and TRBJ2-1, with D possibly matching TRBD1 (6 bases). TRBV5-3 is identified as an open reading frame with a role that is uncertain. Trimming took 6 bases from V and 7 from J, leaving 17 bases between them. The CDR3 covers 14 residues. CDR3 in DNA: TGTGCCAGAACCATGTGGGAAGGGGGTAATGAGCAGTTCTTC. This sequence encodes CARTMWEGGNEQFF.

V and J are TRBV7-2 and TRBJ2-3; 12 bases are shared with TRBD1. Germline trimming cut 5 bases from V and 1 base from J; bases unmatched to any gene: 4. In germline, CDR1 is SGHTA, CDR2 FQGNSA. The CDR3 covers 16 residues. The CDR3 spells CASSRDRGLGTDTQYF. In DNA form, the CDR3 reads TGTGCCAGCAGCCGGGACAGGGGGCTAGGCACAGATACGCAGTATTTT.

The J gene is TRBJ1-6, the V gene TRBV9, with no clear D. Germline CDR1 reads SGDLS; CDR2 reads YYNGEE. This CDR3 region has 15 residues. With 2 bases removed from V and 8 bases from J, the gap between germline ends came to 14 bases. CDR3 amino acids: CASSVWSGPDSPLHF. DNA of the CDR3: TGTGCCAGCAGCGTTTGGAGCGGGCCGGATTCACCCCTCCACTTT.

The chain carries TRBV2 and TRBJ2-3, with 9 positions matching TRBD2. V lost 3 bases, J lost 1 base, and 2 bases stayed unmatched. The CDR3 runs 15 residues. Germline V gives CDR1 SNHLY, CDR2 FYNNEI. The CDR3 sequence is CASSDRLAGTDTQYF. DNA for the CDR3: TGTGCCAGCAGTGACCGACTAGCGGGCACAGATACGCAGTATTTT. Full variable domain (outside the CDR3, taken from reference TRBV2 and TRBJ2-3): EPEVTQTPSHQVTQMGQEVILRCVPISNHLYFYWYRQILGQKVEFLVSFYNNEISEKSEIFDDQFSVERPDGSNFTLKIRSTKLEDSAMYFCASSDRLAGTDTQYFGPGTRLTVL.

V and J are TRBV5-1 and TRBJ2-3, with 7 positions matching TRBD2. The CDR3 length is 14 residues. J lost 2 bases, V lost 5 bases, and 5 bases had no gene match. The germline gives CDR1 SGHRS, CDR2 YFSETQ. DNA for the CDR3: TGCGCCAGCAGTAAGCTAGCGGACACAGATACGCAGTATTTT. Translated, it gives CASSKLADTDTQYF.

The chain employs TRBV27 and TRBJ2-1; 7 bases line up with TRBD2. After removal of 7 bases from V and 1 base from J, the junction contained 4 bases not matched to a gene. The germline V gene encodes CDR1 MNHEY and CDR2 SMNVEV (reference sequence). There are 14 residues in the CDR3. This CDR3 is CASTASGSYNEQFF. CDR3 DNA sequence: TGTGCCAGCACGGCTAGCGGTTCCTACAATGAGCAGTTCTTC.

CDR3 region: CAWSVWSGGLGNQPQHF. For the CDR3, the DNA is TGTGCCTGGAGTGTATGGTCAGGGGGCTTAGGCAATCAGCCCCAGCATTTT. The J gene is TRBJ1-5, the V gene TRBV30; 8 bases map to TRBD1. After removal of 0 bases from V and 2 bases from J, the junction contained 9 bases not matched to a gene. The V gene's germline CDR1 is GTSNPN and CDR2 SVGIG (reference sequence). This CDR3 spans 17 amino acids.

V is TRBV27 and J is TRBJ1-5; 8 positions match TRBD1. The junction had 8 bases not matched to a gene; V was cut back by 6 bases and J by 7 bases. The CDR3 is made up of 14 amino acids. Germline CDR1 and CDR2: MNHEY and SMNVEV (reference sequence). The CDR3 loop reads CASSSRGPEQPQHF. Here the CDR3 DNA reads TGTGCCAGCAGCTCCAGGGGGCCGGAGCAGCCCCAGCATTTT.

V usage is TRBV29-1 and J usage is TRBJ2-1; a possible D gene is TRBD2 (6 bases). In germline, CDR1 is SQVTM, CDR2 ANQGSEA. The CDR3 runs 14 residues. V shed 3 bases and J shed 3 bases, with 12 bases lying between them. The CDR3 DNA sequence: TGCAGCGTTGATCTTAGCGGAGACTACAATGAGCAGTTCTTC. As protein: CSVDLSGDYNEQFF.

This clone was recorded only once. The chain carries TRBV29-1 and TRBJ2-1; the match to TRBD2 covers 8 bases. The CDR3 totals 13 residues. Trimming removed 7 bases from V and 0 bases from J; junction bases left unmatched: 2. In germline, CDR1 is SQVTM, CDR2 ANQGSEA. This CDR3 reads CSAGGDSYNEQFF. The DNA for the CDR3 is TGCAGCGCCGGGGGGGACTCCTACAATGAGCAGTTCTTC.

The chain employs TRBV1 and TRBJ2-5; the table's D call of TRBD2 was not tested on the DNA. TRBV1 is termed a pseudogene. This CDR3 is built from 18 residues. The CDR3: CTSSQESWTSGSQETQYF. CDR3 DNA: TGCACCAGCAGCCAAGAAAGTTGGACTAGCGGGAGCCAAGAGACCCAGTACTTC.

This chain joins TRBV6-5 and TRBJ2-4; possible D gene TRBD2, 5 bases. The CDR3 length is 13 residues. V lost 10 bases to trimming and J lost 0 bases, with 10 bases between them. Germline lookup yields CDR1 MNHEY and CDR2 SVGAGI. Here the CDR3 DNA reads TGTGCCACCCAGGAGGCAGCCAAAAACATTCAGTACTTC. Encoded protein: CATQEAAKNIQYF.

V is TRBV4-3 and J is TRBJ1-3; no definite D call. The germline CDR1 and CDR2 sequences are LGHNA and YSLEER. CDR3 length: 16 amino acids. Trimming removed 0 bases at V and 0 bases at J, with 9 bases between. The chain's CDR3 is CASSQDTPSSGNTIYF. The CDR3 DNA reads TGCGCCAGCAGCCAAGATACGCCTAGCTCTGGAAACACCATATATTTT.

The rearrangement links TRBV7-9 to TRBJ1-1, with TRBD1 matching over 7 bases. Trimming cost V 4 bases and J 3 bases; bases outside gene matches: 8. Germline lookup yields CDR1 SEHNR and CDR2 FQNEAQ (reference sequence). This CDR3 region has 15 residues. CDR3 sequence (DNA): TGTGCCAGCAGCTCAACTCTTCAGGGGGACACTGAAGCTTTCTTT. This codes for CASSSTLQGDTEAFF.

In this sample, this clone turned up a few times. V gene TRBV18 combines with J gene TRBJ2-7, with D perhaps TRBD1 (6 bases). Trimming left V 3 bases short and J 3 bases short, with 12 bases between. CDR1 and CDR2 from the germline V gene are KGHSH and LQKENI. The CDR3 spans 14 residues. The CDR3 here is CASSPSTGYYEQYF. The CDR3 DNA reads TGTGCCAGCTCACCTAGTACAGGGTACTACGAGCAGTACTTC.

DNA for the CDR3: TGTGCCAGCAGCCGGAACAGGGGGCTAGACACTGAAGCTTTCTTT. It yields the protein CASSRNRGLDTEAFF. The V call is TRBV7-8, the J call TRBJ1-1, with 9 bases matching TRBD1. Germline assignment: CDR1 SGHVS and CDR2 FQNEAQ. V was clipped by 5 bases and J by 3 bases; unmatched bases: 7. CDR3 length: 15 residues.

The genes are TRBV11-3 and TRBJ2-7, with D maybe TRBD2 (6 bases). The CDR3 spans 16 residues. Trimming cost V 0 bases and J 3 bases, with 15 bases left between them. Germline loops: CDR1 SGHNT, CDR2 YENEEA. CDR3 in DNA: TGTGCCAGCAGCTTAGAGGGCGGGGATGGGTGCTACGAGCAGTACTTC. It yields the protein CASSLEGGDGCYEQYF.

This chain joins TRBV28 and TRBJ2-5, with TRBD1 as a possible D gene (5 bases). This CDR3 spans 11 amino acids. V lost 5 bases to trimming and J lost 9 bases, with 10 bases between them. Germline loops: CDR1 MDHEN, CDR2 SYDVKM. The CDR3 DNA follows: TGTGCCAGCAGTGCCCAGGGTGCCCAGTACTTC. It codes for CASSAQGAQYF.

The genes are TRBV27 and TRBJ2-5; D is perhaps TRBD2 (7 bases). The CDR3 loop spans 16 amino acids. The V end lost 4 bases, the J end lost 5 bases, and 20 bases lay between the germline ends. Germline CDR1 is MNHEY and CDR2 is SMNVEV (reference sequence). The CDR3 loop reads CASSSAYGGARETQYF. Here the CDR3 DNA reads TGTGCCAGCAGTTCCGCATATGGGGGGGCGCGGGAGACCCAGTACTTC.

The chain is built from TRBV7-3 and TRBJ2-3; D unclear. The CDR3 runs to 13 residues. V was pared by 0 bases and J by 6 bases, with 7 bases between. Germline loops: CDR1 SGHTA, CDR2 FQGTGA. CDR3 in DNA: TGTGCCAGCAGCTTAACGCGGTTGGATACGCAGTATTTT. As protein: CASSLTRLDTQYF. The whole variable domain, filled in from reference TRBV7-3 and TRBJ2-3, reads GAGVSQTPSNKVTEKGKYVELRCDPISGHTALYWYRQSLGQGPEFLIYFQGTGAADDSGLPNDRFFAVRPEGSVSTLKIQRTERGDSAVYLCASSLTRLDTQYFGPGTRLTVL.

This clone was detected once. The chain links TRBV10-3 to TRBJ2-7; 10 bases match TRBD2. Germline CDR1 is ENHRY and CDR2 is SYGVKD. With V trimmed by 4 bases and J by 0 bases, 3 bases remained unmatched. The CDR3 runs to 15 residues. The CDR3 DNA follows: TGTGCCATCAGTGTGGCTAGCGGGAGCTCCTACGAGCAGTACTTC. This gives the protein CAISVASGSSYEQYF.

V gene TRBV4-1 combines with J gene TRBJ2-7; 10 nucleotides align to TRBD2. Germline V lookup: CDR1 MGHRA, CDR2 YSYEKL. This CDR3 has 16 amino acids. After removal of 4 bases from V and 3 bases from J, the junction contained 9 bases not matched to a gene. The CDR3 DNA sequence: TGCGCCAGCAGCCCCTCGGGGGTAGCGGGAGGCTACGAGCAGTACTTC. It specifies CASSPSGVAGGYEQYF.

The rearrangement joins TRBV29-1 to TRBJ2-3; D uncertain. The CDR3 has 16 amino acids. CDR1 is SQVTM and CDR2 is ANQGSEA in the germline V gene. V dropped 4 bases and J dropped 4 bases, with 21 bases sitting between them. CDR3 loop: CSVAPTEVARPDTQYF. The CDR3 coding sequence is TGCAGCGTTGCCCCAACTGAGGTAGCCCGACCAGATACGCAGTATTTT.